Below are 10 T cell receptor beta chains sequenced from a single sample in a study of blood T cell repertoires in COVID-19. Data came from immunoSEQ multiplex PCR; TCRdb stores just in-frame clones and leaves some out. This table has 250,000 to 350,000 clones, roughly 90% appearing once. The sample was peripheral blood. All receptors come from a woman aged 30 to 39 with COVID-19, enrolled during active disease.

This chain uses TRBV2 with TRBJ2-3, with TRBD2 matching over 11 bases. J gave up 8 bases and V 3 bases, and 19 bases lay outside the gene matches. This CDR3 is 19 amino acids long. Germline assignment: CDR1 SNHLY and CDR2 FYNNEI. The CDR3 here is CASSEISTSGTPGRGTQYF. In DNA form, the CDR3 reads TGTGCCAGCAGTGAGATATCGACTAGCGGGACACCCGGTCGAGGTACGCAGTATTTT.

The V and J genes are TRBV6-6 and TRBJ2-1; D is ambiguous. This CDR3 spans 16 amino acids. CDR1 and CDR2 (germline): MNHNY, SVGAGI (reference sequence). The V and J ends lost 0 bases and 5 bases respectively, with 14 bases between them. Written as DNA, the CDR3 is TGTGCCAGCAGTTACTCGAAAACAGAAGGCAACAATGAGCAGTTCTTC. Residues: CASSYSKTEGNNEQFF.

The chain carries TRBV29-1 and TRBJ1-6; 9 nucleotides align to TRBD1. Germline CDR1 and CDR2: SQVTM and ANQGSEA. This CDR3 is built from 14 residues. The J segment lost 6 bases and the V segment lost 5 bases, leaving 5 bases of the junction unmatched. CDR3 in DNA: TGCAGCGTTAGGACAGGGGAGAGTAATTCACCCCTCCACTTT. Its protein is CSVRTGESNSPLHF.

V is TRBV7-9 and J is TRBJ2-1; no reliable D call. The V end lost 6 bases, the J end lost 0 bases, and 6 bases lay between the germline ends. This CDR3 has 13 residues. Germline V gene lookup returns CDR1 SEHNR and CDR2 FQNEAQ (reference sequence). The CDR3, as DNA: TGTGCCAGCAGGGCCCGCTCCTACAATGAGCAGTTCTTC. Translated, it gives CASRARSYNEQFF.

The rearrangement joins TRBV6-2 or TRBV6-3 to TRBJ1-4, with 7 nucleotides matching TRBD1. Unmatched junction bases numbered 4, after V lost 1 base and J lost 5 bases. This CDR3 has 15 residues. Germline V gene data show CDR1 as MNHEY and CDR2 as SVGEGT. The CDR3 bases are TGTGCCAGCAGTTACTACGGGACAGCGAATGAAAAACTGTTTTTT. Its protein is CASSYYGTANEKLFF.

The chain joins TRBV19 to TRBJ1-2, with 7 bases that match TRBD1. Germline CDR1 LNHDA, CDR2 SQIVND (reference sequence). With 5 bases clipped from V and 3 bases from J, the junction kept 15 bases outside the gene matches. This CDR3 region has 17 residues. The CDR3 spells CASSATGQILIDYGYTF. DNA for the CDR3: TGTGCCAGTAGTGCGACGGGACAGATCCTTATAGACTATGGCTACACCTTC.

The rearrangement uses TRBV28 and TRBJ1-1; 10 nucleotides match TRBD1. The germline V gene has CDR1 MDHEN and CDR2 SYDVKM. After removal of 4 bases from V and 4 bases from J, the junction contained 0 bases not matched to a gene. The CDR3 has 13 amino acids. Written as DNA, the CDR3 is TGTGCCAGCAGTTGGGACAGGGGCACTGAAGCTTTCTTT. As protein: CASSWDRGTEAFF.

J is TRBJ2-3 and V is TRBV7-8; 8 bases fit TRBD1. The CDR3 is 16 amino acids. Germline V gene sequence: CDR1 SGHVS, CDR2 FQNEAQ. V gave up 7 bases and J gave up 1 base; unmatched junction bases: 10. CDR3 in amino acids: CASTSDRVMGTDTQYF. CDR3 sequence (DNA): TGTGCCAGCACCTCGGACAGGGTTATGGGCACAGATACGCAGTATTTT.

V gene TRBV11-2 combines with J gene TRBJ2-4; 8 bases fit TRBD2. The CDR3 length is 18 residues. In germline, CDR1 is SGHAT, CDR2 FQNNGV. V gave up 3 bases and J gave up 8 bases; unmatched junction bases: 18. This CDR3 is CASSLGPPFLGGEYIQYF. Written as DNA, the CDR3 is TGTGCCAGCAGCTTGGGGCCCCCGTTCCTCGGGGGGGAGTACATTCAGTACTTC.

This clone was observed a single time. This chain uses TRBV28 with TRBJ1-2, with D perhaps matching TRBD1 (6 bases). CDR1 and CDR2 from the germline V gene are MDHEN and SYDVKM. There are 14 residues in the CDR3. V was pared by 3 bases and J by 2 bases, with 10 bases between. The chain's CDR3 is CASSFVGQNYGYTF. CDR3 bases: TGTGCCAGCAGTTTCGTGGGACAAAACTATGGCTACACCTTC.